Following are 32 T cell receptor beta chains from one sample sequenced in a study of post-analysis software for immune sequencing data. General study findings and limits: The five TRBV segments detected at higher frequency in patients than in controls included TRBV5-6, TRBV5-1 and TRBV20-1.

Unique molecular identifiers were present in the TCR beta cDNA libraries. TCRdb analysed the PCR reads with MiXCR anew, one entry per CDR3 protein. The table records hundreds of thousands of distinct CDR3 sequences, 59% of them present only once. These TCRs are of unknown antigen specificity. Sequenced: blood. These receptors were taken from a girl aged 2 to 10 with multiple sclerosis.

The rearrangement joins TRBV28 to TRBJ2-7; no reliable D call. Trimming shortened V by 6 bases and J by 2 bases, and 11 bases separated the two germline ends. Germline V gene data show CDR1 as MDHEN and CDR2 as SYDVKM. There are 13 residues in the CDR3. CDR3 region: CASSMTVAYEQYF. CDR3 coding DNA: TGTGCCAGCAGCATGACGGTGGCCTACGAGCAGTACTTC.

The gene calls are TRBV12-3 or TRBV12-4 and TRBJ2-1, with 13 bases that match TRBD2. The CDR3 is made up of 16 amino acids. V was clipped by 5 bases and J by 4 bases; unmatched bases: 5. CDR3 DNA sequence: TGTGCCAGCAGTCTAGGACTAGCGGGGGAGTACAATGAGCAGTTCTTC. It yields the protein CASSLGLAGEYNEQFF.

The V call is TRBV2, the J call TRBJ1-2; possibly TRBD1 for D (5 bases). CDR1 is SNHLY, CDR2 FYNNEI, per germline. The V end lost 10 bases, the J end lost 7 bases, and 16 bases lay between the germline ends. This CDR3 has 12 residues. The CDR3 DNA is TGTGCCACAACCAAGCCGAGGGGTGGCTACACCTTC. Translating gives CATTKPRGGYTF.

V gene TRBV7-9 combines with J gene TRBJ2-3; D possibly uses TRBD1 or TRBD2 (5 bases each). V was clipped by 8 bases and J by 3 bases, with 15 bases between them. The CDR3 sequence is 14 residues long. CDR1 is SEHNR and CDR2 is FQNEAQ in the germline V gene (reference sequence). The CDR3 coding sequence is TGTGCCAGCGCCCAGGGAGCCGGTACAGATACGCAGTATTTT. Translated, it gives CASAQGAGTDTQYF.

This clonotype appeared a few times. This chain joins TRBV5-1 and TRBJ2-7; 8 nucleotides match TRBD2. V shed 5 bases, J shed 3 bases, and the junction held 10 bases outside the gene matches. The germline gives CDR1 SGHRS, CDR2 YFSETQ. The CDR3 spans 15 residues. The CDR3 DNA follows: TGCGCCAGCAGTCCCGGGACTAGTATGGTCTACGAGCAGTACTTC. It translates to CASSPGTSMVYEQYF.

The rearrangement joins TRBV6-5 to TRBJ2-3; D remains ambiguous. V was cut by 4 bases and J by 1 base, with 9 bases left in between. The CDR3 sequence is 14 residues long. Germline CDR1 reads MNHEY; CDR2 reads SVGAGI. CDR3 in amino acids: CASSSGVGTDTQYF. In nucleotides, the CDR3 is TGTGCCAGCAGTTCAGGAGTGGGCACAGATACGCAGTATTTT.

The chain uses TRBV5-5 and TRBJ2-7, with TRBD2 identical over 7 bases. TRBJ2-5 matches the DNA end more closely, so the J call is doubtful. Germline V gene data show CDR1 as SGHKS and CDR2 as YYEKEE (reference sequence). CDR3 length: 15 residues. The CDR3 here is CASSHMTSSVETQYF. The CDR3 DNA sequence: TGTGCCAGCAGCCACATGACTAGCTCCGTAGAGACCCAGTACTTC.

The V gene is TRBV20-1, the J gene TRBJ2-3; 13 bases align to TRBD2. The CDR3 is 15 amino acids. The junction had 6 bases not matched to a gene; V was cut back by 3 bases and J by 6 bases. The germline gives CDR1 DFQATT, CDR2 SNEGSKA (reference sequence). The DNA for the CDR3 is TGCAGTGCTAGGAGGACTAGCGGGAGATCGGATACGCAGTATTTT. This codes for CSARRTSGRSDTQYF.

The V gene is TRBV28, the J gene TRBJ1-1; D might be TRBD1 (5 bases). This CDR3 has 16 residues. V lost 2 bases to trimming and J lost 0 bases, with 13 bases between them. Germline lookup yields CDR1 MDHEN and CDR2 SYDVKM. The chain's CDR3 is CASSLQGIGVNTEAFF. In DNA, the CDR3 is TGTGCCAGCAGTTTACAGGGAATCGGGGTGAACACTGAAGCTTTCTTT. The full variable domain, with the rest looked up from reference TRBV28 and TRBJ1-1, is DVKVTQSSRYLVKRTGEKVFLECVQDMDHENMFWYRQDPGLGLRLIYFSYDVKMKEKGDIPEGYSVSREKKERFSLILESASTNQTSMYLCASSLQGIGVNTEAFFGQGTRLTVV.

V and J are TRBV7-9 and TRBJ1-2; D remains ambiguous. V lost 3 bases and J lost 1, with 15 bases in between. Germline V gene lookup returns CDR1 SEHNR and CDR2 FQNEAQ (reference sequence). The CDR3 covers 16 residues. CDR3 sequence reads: CASSFGNLAINYGYTF. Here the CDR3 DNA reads TGTGCCAGCAGCTTTGGAAACCTCGCCATTAACTATGGCTACACCTTC.

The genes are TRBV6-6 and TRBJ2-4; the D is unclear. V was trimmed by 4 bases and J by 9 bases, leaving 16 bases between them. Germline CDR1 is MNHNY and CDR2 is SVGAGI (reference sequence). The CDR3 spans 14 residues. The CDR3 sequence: CASSLGLGRSIQYF. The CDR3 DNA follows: TGTGCCAGCAGTTTAGGTTTAGGGCGCAGCATTCAGTACTTC.

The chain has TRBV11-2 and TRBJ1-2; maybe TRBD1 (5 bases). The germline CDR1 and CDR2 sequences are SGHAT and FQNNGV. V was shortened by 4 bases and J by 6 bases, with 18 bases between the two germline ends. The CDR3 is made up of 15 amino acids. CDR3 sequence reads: CASSSGVSGADGYTF. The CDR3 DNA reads TGTGCCAGCAGCTCGGGCGTGTCCGGGGCTGATGGCTACACCTTC. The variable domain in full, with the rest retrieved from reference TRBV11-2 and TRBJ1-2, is EAGVAQSPRYKIIEKRQSVAFWCNPISGHATLYWYQQILGQGPKLLIQFQNNGVVDDSQLPKDRFSAERLKGVDSTLKIQPAKLEDSAVYLCASSSGVSGADGYTFGSGTRLTVV.

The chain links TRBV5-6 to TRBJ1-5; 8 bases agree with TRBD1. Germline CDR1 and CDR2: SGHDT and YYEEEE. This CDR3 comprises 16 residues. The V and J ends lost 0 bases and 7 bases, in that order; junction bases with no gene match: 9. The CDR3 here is CASSLGTGRLGQPQHF. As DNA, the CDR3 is TGTGCCAGCAGCTTGGGGACAGGGCGATTGGGGCAGCCCCAGCATTTT.

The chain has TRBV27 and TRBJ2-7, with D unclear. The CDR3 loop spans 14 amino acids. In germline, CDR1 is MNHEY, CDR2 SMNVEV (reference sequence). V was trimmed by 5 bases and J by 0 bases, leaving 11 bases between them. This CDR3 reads CASSPIDLSYEQYF. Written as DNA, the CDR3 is TGTGCCAGCAGTCCTATTGACCTCTCCTACGAGCAGTACTTC.

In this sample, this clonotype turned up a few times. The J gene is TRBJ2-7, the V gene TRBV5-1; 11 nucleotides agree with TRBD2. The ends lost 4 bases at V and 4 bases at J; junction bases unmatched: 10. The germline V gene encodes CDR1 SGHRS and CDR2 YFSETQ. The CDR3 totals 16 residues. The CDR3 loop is CASSTTTSGSIYEQYF. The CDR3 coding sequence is TGCGCCAGCAGCACCACAACTAGCGGGAGTATTTACGAGCAGTACTTC.

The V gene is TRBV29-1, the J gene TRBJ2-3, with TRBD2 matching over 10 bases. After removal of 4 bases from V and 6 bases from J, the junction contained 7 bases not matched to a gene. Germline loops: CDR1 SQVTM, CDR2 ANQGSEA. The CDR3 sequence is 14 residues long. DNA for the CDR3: TGCAGCGTTGGAATAGCGGGGGGACCGGATACGCAGTATTTT. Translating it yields CSVGIAGGPDTQYF.

CDR3 DNA: TGTGCCAGCAGTGTCTCGACAGTTAGCACAGATACGCAGTATTTT. Residues: CASSVSTVSTDTQYF. This chain connects TRBV6-1 to TRBJ2-3; the D gene is possibly TRBD1 (5 bases). Trimming stripped 4 bases from V and 0 bases from J, with 11 bases between. The germline CDR1 and CDR2 sequences are MNHNS and SASEGT. The CDR3 consists of 15 residues.

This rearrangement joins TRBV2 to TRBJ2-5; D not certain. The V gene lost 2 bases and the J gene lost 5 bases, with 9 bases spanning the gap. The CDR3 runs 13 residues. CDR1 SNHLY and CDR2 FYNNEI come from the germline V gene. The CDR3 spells CASSERTRETQYF. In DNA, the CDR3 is TGTGCCAGCAGTGAAAGGACCAGGGAGACCCAGTACTTC.

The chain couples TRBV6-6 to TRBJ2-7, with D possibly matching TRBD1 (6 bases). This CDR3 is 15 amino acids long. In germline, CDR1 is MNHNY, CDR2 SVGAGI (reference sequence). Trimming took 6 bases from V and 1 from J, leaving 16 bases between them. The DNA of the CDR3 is TGTGCCAGCAGCAGACAGGCAACCTATTCCTACGAGCAGTACTTC. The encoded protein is CASSRQATYSYEQYF.

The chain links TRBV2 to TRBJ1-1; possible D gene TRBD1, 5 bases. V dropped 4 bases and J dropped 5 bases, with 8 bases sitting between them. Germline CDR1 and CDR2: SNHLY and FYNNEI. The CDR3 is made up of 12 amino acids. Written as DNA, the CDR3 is TGTGCCAGCAGTGTCAGGGAAACTGAAGCTTTCTTT. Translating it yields CASSVRETEAFF.

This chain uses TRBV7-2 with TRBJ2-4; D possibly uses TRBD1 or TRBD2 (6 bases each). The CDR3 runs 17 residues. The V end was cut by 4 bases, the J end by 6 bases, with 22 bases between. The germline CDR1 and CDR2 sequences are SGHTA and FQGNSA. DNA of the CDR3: TGTACCAGCAGCTCTTCCTTACCGGGGGCACGGGGAAACATTCAGTACTTC. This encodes CTSSSSLPGARGNIQYF.

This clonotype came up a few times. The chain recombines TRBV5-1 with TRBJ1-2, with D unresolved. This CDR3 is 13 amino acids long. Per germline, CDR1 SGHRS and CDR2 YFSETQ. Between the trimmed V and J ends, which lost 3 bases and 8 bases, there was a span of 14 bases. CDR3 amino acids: CASSSAGWLGYTF. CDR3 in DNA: TGCGCCAGCAGCTCGGCAGGTTGGCTGGGCTACACCTTC.

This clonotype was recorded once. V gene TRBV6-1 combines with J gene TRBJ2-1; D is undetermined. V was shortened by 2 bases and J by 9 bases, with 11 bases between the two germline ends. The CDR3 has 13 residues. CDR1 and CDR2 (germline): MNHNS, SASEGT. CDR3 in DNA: TGTGCCAGCAGTGAATATCGGTATCGTGAGCAGTTCTTC. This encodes CASSEYRYREQFF.

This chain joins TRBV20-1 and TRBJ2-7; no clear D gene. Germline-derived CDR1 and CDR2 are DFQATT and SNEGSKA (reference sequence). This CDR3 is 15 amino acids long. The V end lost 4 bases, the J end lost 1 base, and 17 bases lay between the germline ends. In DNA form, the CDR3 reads TGCAGTGCTACGCCTTACGGACCGTTGTCCTACGAGCAGTACTTC. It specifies CSATPYGPLSYEQYF.

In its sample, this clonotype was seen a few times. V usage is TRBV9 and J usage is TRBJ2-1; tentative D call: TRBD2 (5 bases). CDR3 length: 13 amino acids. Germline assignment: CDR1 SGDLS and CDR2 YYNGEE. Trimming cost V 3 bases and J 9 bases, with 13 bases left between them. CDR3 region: CASSGASSGEQFF. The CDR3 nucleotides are TGTGCCAGCAGCGGGGCTAGCTCCGGTGAGCAGTTCTTC.

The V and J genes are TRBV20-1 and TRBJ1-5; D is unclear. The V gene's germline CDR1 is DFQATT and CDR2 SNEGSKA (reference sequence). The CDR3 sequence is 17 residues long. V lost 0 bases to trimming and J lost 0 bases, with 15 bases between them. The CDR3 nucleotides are TGCAGTGCTAGAGATTACGCAGGAGATTATAGCAATCAGCCCCAGCATTTT. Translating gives CSARDYAGDYSNQPQHF.

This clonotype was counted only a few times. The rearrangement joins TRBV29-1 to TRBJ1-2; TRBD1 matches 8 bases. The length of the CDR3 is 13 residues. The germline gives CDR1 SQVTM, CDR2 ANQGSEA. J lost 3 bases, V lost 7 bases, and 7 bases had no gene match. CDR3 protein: CSAITGGDYGYTF. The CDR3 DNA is TGCAGCGCGATCACAGGGGGGGACTATGGCTACACCTTC.

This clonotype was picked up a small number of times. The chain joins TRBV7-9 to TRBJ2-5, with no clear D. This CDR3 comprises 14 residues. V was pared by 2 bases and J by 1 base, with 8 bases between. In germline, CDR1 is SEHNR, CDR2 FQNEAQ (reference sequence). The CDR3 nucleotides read TGTGCCAGCAGCTTAAGCCCTCTCCAAGAGACCCAGTACTTC. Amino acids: CASSLSPLQETQYF.

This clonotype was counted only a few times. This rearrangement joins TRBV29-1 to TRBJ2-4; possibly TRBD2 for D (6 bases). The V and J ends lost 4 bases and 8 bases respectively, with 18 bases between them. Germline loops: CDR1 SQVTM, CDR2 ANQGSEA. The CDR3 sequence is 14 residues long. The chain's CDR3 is CSVGGSGVVDIQYF. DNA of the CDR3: TGCAGCGTTGGGGGATCGGGGGTAGTGGACATTCAGTACTTC. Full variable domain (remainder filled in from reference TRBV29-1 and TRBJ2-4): SAVISQKPSRDICQRGTSLTIQCQVDSQVTMMFWYRQQPGQSLTLIATANQGSEATYESGFVIDKFPISRPNLTFSTLTVSNMSPEDSSIYLCSVGGSGVVDIQYFGAGTRLSVL.

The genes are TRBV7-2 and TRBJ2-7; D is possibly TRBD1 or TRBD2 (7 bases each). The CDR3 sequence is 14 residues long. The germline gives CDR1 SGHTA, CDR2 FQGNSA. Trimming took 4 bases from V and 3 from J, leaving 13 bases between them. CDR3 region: CASSSQGGGYEQYF. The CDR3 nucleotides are TGTGCCAGCAGCTCCCAGGGGGGGGGCTACGAGCAGTACTTC.

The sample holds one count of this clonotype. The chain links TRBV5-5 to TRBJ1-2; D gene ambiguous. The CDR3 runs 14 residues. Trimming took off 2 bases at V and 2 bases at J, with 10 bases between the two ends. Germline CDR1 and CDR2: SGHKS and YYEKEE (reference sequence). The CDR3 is CASSLSPENYGYTF. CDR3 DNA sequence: TGTGCCAGCAGCTTATCCCCAGAAAACTATGGCTACACCTTC.

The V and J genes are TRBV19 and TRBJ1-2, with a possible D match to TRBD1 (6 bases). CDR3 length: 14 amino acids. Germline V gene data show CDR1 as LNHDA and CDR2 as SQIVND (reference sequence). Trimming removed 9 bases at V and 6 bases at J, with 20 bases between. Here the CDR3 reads CASRTPGTLHGYTF. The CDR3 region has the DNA TGTGCCAGCCGCACCCCCGGGACACTGCATGGCTACACCTTC.